This entry lists 20 T cell receptor beta chains sequenced from one sample in a study of cytomegalovirus exposure and HLA in healthy donors. Assay used: immunoSEQ multiplex PCR; TCRdb lists only in-frame clones, some missing. The repertoire includes 200,000 to 300,000 clones, around nine tenths of them detected once, and 2.6% sits in the top ten. The sample comprised PBMCs. The receptors were gathered from a man between 18 and 35 years old in good health and CMV-seronegative.

This chain joins TRBV9 and TRBJ2-2; 8 bases map to TRBD2. CDR1 SGDLS and CDR2 YYNGEE come from the germline V gene. The CDR3 contains 16 residues. V lost 0 bases to trimming and J lost 6 bases; unmatched junction nucleotides: 7. The CDR3 bases are TGTGCCAGCAGCGTAGTAACGGGGGGGCCATCCGGGGAGCTGTTTTTT. Amino acids: CASSVVTGGPSGELFF. The whole variable domain, filled in from reference TRBV9 and TRBJ2-2, reads DSGVTQTPKHLITATGQRVTLRCSPRSGDLSVYWYQQSLDQGLQFLIQYYNGEERAKGNILERFSAQQFPDLHSELNLSSLELGDSALYFCASSVVTGGPSGELFFGEGSRLTVL.

This clone was counted once. The chain couples TRBV19 to TRBJ2-7, with a possible D match to TRBD2 (6 bases). The germline CDR1 and CDR2 sequences are LNHDA and SQIVND (reference sequence). The V and J ends lost 9 bases and 3 bases respectively, with 27 bases between them. This CDR3 is built from 17 residues. CDR3 in DNA: TGTGCCAGCTGGCCCCCCTTAGGAGGGATAGGACTCTACGAGCAGTACTTC. Its protein product is CASWPPLGGIGLYEQYF. The full variable domain, its missing parts supplied by reference TRBV19 and TRBJ2-7, is DGGITQSPKYLFRKEGQNVTLSCEQNLNHDAMYWYRQDPGQGLRLIYYSQIVNDFQKGDIAEGYSVSREKKESFPLTVTSAQKNPTAFYLCASWPPLGGIGLYEQYFGPGTRLTVT.

This chain uses TRBV6-1 with TRBJ2-2, with 11 bases lining up with TRBD2. V lost 5 bases to trimming and J lost 5 bases; unmatched junction nucleotides: 4. Germline CDR1 and CDR2: MNHNS and SASEGT. There are 15 residues in the CDR3. CDR3 bases: TGTGCCAGCAGTCTAGCGGGGGGCCATACCGGGGAGCTGTTTTTT. Translated: CASSLAGGHTGELFF.

The chain has TRBV6-5 and TRBJ2-2, with D possibly being TRBD2 (6 bases). The CDR3 loop spans 14 amino acids. The V end lost 0 bases, the J end lost 7 bases, and 9 bases lay between the germline ends. Per the germline V gene, CDR1 is MNHEY and CDR2 is SVGAGI. CDR3 sequence: CASSYSVGGGELFF. CDR3 DNA: TGTGCCAGCAGTTACTCGGTCGGGGGCGGGGAGCTGTTTTTT.

By sample share, this clone is medium-sized. V usage is TRBV4-2 and J usage is TRBJ1-2; maybe TRBD1 (6 bases). The CDR3 covers 15 residues. Germline lookup yields CDR1 LGHNA and CDR2 YNFKEQ. V was shortened by 0 bases and J by 4 bases, with 12 bases between the two germline ends. The CDR3 DNA is TGTGCCAGCAGCCAAGACACAGGGCCAAGCTATGGCTACACCTTC. Its protein is CASSQDTGPSYGYTF.

This clone showed up just once. The genes are TRBV11-2 and TRBJ2-2; TRBD1 matches at 9 bases. Germline V gene data show CDR1 as SGHAT and CDR2 as FQNNGV. V shed 4 bases and J 5 bases; nucleotides not matched to a gene: 2. This CDR3 comprises 14 residues. CDR3 loop: CASSYRGLTGELFF. The CDR3 DNA sequence: TGTGCCAGCAGCTACAGGGGGCTGACCGGGGAGCTGTTTTTT.

The rearrangement links TRBV6-1 to TRBJ1-2, with TRBD1 matching over 8 bases. CDR1 and CDR2 from the germline V gene are MNHNS and SASEGT. The CDR3 is made up of 13 amino acids. After removal of 6 bases from V and 7 bases from J, the junction contained 7 bases not matched to a gene. CDR3 amino acids: CASSEDRAGGYTF. The CDR3 nucleotides are TGTGCCAGCAGCGAGGACAGGGCTGGTGGCTACACCTTC.

The chain uses TRBV28 and TRBJ2-4; 9 nucleotides align to TRBD2. V gave up 6 bases and J gave up 6 bases; unmatched junction bases: 6. In germline, CDR1 is MDHEN, CDR2 SYDVKM. CDR3 size: 14 residues. In nucleotides, the CDR3 is TGTGCCAGCAGAGCGGGAGGACCGTTAAACATTCAGTACTTC. Protein sequence: CASRAGGPLNIQYF.

V gene TRBV5-1 combines with J gene TRBJ1-1; no clear D. With 0 bases removed from V and 0 bases from J, the gap between germline ends came to 9 bases. The CDR3 spans 15 residues. CDR1 SGHRS and CDR2 YFSETQ come from the germline V gene. DNA of the CDR3: TGCGCCAGCAGCTTGGGGGAGGGTATGAACACTGAAGCTTTCTTT. Residues: CASSLGEGMNTEAFF.

The table lists this clone with a count of one. This chain links TRBV25-1 with TRBJ1-1; D perhaps matches TRBD1 (5 bases). Trimming cost V 3 bases and J 8 bases, with 16 bases left between them. The V gene's germline CDR1 is MGHDK and CDR2 SYGVNS. This CDR3 comprises 14 residues. The CDR3 here is CASSEGGREAEAFF. The CDR3 region has the DNA TGTGCCAGCAGTGAGGGTGGCAGGGAGGCCGAAGCTTTCTTT.

Only a few counts were recorded for this clone. The chain carries TRBV27 and TRBJ1-6; D remains unclear. The V gene's germline CDR1 is MNHEY and CDR2 SMNVEV (reference sequence). V shed 6 bases and J shed 2 bases, with 8 bases lying between them. The CDR3 totals 14 residues. CDR3 nucleotides: TGTGCCAGCAGCCGAGGGACCTATAATTCACCCCTCCACTTT. This sequence encodes CASSRGTYNSPLHF.

J is TRBJ1-1 and V is TRBV7-9; tentative D call: TRBD1 (5 bases). The germline V gene has CDR1 SEHNR and CDR2 FQNEAQ (reference sequence). V lost 2 bases, J lost 8 bases, and 6 bases lay in between. This CDR3 has 11 residues. The CDR3 DNA is TGTGCCAGCAGCTTATACAGGGAAGCTTTCTTT. Translated: CASSLYREAFF.

The chain uses TRBV7-9 and TRBJ2-3, with TRBD2 identical over 7 bases. V was clipped by 5 bases and J by 5 bases; unmatched bases: 10. Germline V CDR1 and CDR2: SEHNR, FQNEAQ (reference sequence). This CDR3 has 15 residues. The CDR3 DNA reads as TGTGCCAGCAGCGCGCGGGAGTCTTACGAAGATACGCAGTATTTT. This encodes CASSARESYEDTQYF.

CDR3 protein: CASSQARQGALPGNTIYF. DNA of the CDR3: TGCGCCAGCAGCCAGGCCAGACAGGGGGCGCTTCCTGGAAACACCATATATTTT. The chain combines TRBV4-3 with TRBJ1-3; TRBD1 agrees at 10 bases. Per the germline V gene, CDR1 is LGHNA and CDR2 is YSLEER. The length of the CDR3 is 18 residues. The V and J ends lost 3 bases and 2 bases, in that order; junction bases with no gene match: 10.

V and J are TRBV7-2 and TRBJ2-7; 7 bases are shared with TRBD2. There are 13 residues in the CDR3. V trimming: 3 bases; J trimming: 6 bases; junction bases outside the gene matches: 5. The germline CDR1 and CDR2 sequences are SGHTA and FQGNSA. CDR3 sequence: CASSLGLPFEQYF. CDR3 sequence (DNA): TGTGCCAGCAGCTTGGGACTACCTTTCGAGCAGTACTTC.

The V and J genes are TRBV14 and TRBJ1-3; possible D gene TRBD1, 5 bases. Trimming took off 4 bases at V and 0 bases at J, with 16 bases between the two ends. CDR3 size: 17 residues. CDR1 is SGHDN, CDR2 FVKESK, per germline. CDR3 bases: TGTGCCAGCAGCCGAAGGCAGGGAATGAACTCTGGAAACACCATATATTTT. Translated, it gives CASSRRQGMNSGNTIYF.

The V and J genes are TRBV6-1 and TRBJ2-5; 8 positions agree with TRBD1. V lost 7 bases, J lost 3 bases, and 7 bases stayed unmatched. This CDR3 has 14 residues. The germline gives CDR1 MNHNS, CDR2 SASEGT. The CDR3 nucleotides are TGTGCCAGCAAGACAGGGGCCGTGGAAGAGACCCAGTACTTC. It codes for CASKTGAVEETQYF.

The genes are TRBV7-2 and TRBJ1-1; D gene ambiguous. V dropped 2 bases and J dropped 2 bases, with 9 bases sitting between them. Per germline, CDR1 SGHTA and CDR2 FQGNSA. The CDR3 has 14 amino acids. The CDR3 here is CASSLINGNTEAFF. The CDR3 bases are TGTGCCAGCAGCTTAATTAACGGTAACACTGAAGCTTTCTTT.

The chain uses TRBV7-2 and TRBJ2-1; 8 positions match TRBD2. The CDR3 loop spans 15 amino acids. CDR1 and CDR2 (germline): SGHTA, FQGNSA. After removal of 5 bases from V and 2 bases from J, the junction contained 5 bases not matched to a gene. As DNA, the CDR3 is TGTGCCAGCAGCATAACTAGCGGCCCCTACAATGAGCAGTTCTTC. This encodes CASSITSGPYNEQFF.

The rearrangement uses TRBV7-7 and TRBJ2-2; D call uncertain. Germline V lookup: CDR1 SSHAT, CDR2 FNYEAQ (reference sequence). The CDR3 sequence is 14 residues long. The V and J ends lost 5 bases and 4 bases respectively, with 11 bases between them. Here the CDR3 DNA reads TGTGCCAGCAGCACTCGCCACCCCACCGGGGAGCTGTTTTTT. It codes for CASSTRHPTGELFF.